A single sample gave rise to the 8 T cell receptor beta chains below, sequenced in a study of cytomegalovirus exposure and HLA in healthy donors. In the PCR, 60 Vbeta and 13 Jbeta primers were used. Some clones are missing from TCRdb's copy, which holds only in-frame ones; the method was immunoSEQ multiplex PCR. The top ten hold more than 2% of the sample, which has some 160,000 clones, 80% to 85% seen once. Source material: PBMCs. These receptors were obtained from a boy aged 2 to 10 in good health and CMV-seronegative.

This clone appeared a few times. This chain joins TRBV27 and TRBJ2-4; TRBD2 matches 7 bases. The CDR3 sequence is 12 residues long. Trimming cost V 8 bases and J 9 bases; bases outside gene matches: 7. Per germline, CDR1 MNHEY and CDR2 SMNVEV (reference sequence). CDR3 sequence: CASEPTGGIQYF. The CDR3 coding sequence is TGTGCCAGCGAGCCGACGGGGGGCATTCAGTACTTC.

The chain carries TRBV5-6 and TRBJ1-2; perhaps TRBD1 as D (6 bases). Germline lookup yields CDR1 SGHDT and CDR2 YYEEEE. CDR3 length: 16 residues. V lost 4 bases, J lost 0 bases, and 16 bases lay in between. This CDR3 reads CASSDIKRTANYGYTF. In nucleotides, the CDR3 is TGTGCCAGCAGCGACATAAAGCGGACAGCTAACTATGGCTACACCTTC.

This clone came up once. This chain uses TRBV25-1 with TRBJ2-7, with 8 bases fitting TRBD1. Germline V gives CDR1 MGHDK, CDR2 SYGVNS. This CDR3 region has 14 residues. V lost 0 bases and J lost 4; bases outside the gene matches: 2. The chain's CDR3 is CASSEYGQGYEQYF. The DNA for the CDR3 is TGTGCCAGCAGTGAATACGGACAGGGTTACGAGCAGTACTTC.

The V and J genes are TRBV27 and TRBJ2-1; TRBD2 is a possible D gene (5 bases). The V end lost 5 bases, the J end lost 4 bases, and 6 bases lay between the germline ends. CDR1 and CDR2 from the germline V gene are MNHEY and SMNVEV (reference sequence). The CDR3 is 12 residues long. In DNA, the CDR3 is TGTGCCAGCAGTACTAGATACAATGAGCAGTTCTTC. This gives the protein CASSTRYNEQFF.

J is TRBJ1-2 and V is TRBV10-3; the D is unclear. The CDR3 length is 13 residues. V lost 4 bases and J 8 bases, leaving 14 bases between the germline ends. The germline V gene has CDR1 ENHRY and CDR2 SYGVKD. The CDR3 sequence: CAISVRIAGGYTF. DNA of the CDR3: TGTGCCATCAGTGTGCGAATAGCGGGGGGCTACACCTTC.

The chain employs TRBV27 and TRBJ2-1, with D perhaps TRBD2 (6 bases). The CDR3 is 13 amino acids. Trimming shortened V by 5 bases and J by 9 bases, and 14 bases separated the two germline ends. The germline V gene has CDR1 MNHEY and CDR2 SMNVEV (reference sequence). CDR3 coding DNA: TGTGCCAGCAGTCAAGTATCCGGGGGTGAGCAGTTCTTC. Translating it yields CASSQVSGGEQFF.

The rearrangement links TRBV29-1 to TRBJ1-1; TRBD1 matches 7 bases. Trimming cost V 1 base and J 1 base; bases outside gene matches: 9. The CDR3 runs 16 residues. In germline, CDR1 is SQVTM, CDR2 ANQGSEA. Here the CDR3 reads CSVEGLGGRANTEAFF. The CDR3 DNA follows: TGCAGCGTTGAAGGCCTAGGGGGCAGGGCGAACACTGAAGCTTTCTTT.

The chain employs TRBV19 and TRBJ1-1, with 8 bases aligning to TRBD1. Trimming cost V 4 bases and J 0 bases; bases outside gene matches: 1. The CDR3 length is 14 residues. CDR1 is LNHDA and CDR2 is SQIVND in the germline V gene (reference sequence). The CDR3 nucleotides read TGTGCCAGTAGTACGACAGGGGTGAACACTGAAGCTTTCTTT. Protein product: CASSTTGVNTEAFF.